This T cell receptor beta chain was found in a study of cytomegalovirus exposure and HLA in healthy donors. Study-wide findings and caveats: A list of 164 TCR beta chains associated with cytomegalovirus was given.

With respect to this clone: Its antigen is unknown.

PCR amplification relied on 60 Vbeta primers (plus 13 Jbeta primers). Repertoires were generated with immunoSEQ multiplex PCR, while TCRdb's copy carries only in-frame clones and drops some. The sample has about 180,000 clones, about four fifths seen once; the top ten hold about 2.7%. Sequenced: PBMCs. This TCR came from a male donor in good health and CMV-seronegative.

CDR3 residues: CASSTPPGTGRVGNTIYF. The CDR3 DNA is TGTGCCAGCAGTACACCCCCCGGGACAGGGAGGGTTGGAAACACCATATATTTT. The V call is TRBV7-8, the J call TRBJ1-3; 9 positions agree with TRBD1. CDR1 and CDR2 (germline): SGHVS, FQNEAQ. The V and J ends lost 6 bases and 3 bases, in that order; junction bases with no gene match: 15. CDR3 size: 18 residues.